This T cell receptor beta chain was found in a study of sequential checkpoint blockade in melanoma. J was trimmed by 8 bases and V by 5 bases; bases with no gene match: 6. Germline values: CDR1 SGHNT, CDR2 YENEEA. The CDR3 totals 14 residues. Treatment of the sample: randomized to nivolumab then ipilimumab (arm A) or the reverse (arm B). Sequencing used immunoSEQ multiplex PCR; TCRdb keeps in-frame clones, though not all of them. The repertoire holds roughly 18,000 clones, roughly 73% seen once, with 4.8% in the top ten. V and J are TRBV11-3 and TRBJ1-4, with TRBD1 identical over 9 bases. The sequenced sample was tumor tissue (inferred from file names), obtained from a patient given nivolumab and ipilimumab in sequence. The source is a human donor with melanoma. The chain's CDR3 is CASSKGQGDEKLFF. The CDR3 DNA reads TGTGCCAGCAGCAAGGGACAGGGAGACGAAAAACTGTTTTTT.